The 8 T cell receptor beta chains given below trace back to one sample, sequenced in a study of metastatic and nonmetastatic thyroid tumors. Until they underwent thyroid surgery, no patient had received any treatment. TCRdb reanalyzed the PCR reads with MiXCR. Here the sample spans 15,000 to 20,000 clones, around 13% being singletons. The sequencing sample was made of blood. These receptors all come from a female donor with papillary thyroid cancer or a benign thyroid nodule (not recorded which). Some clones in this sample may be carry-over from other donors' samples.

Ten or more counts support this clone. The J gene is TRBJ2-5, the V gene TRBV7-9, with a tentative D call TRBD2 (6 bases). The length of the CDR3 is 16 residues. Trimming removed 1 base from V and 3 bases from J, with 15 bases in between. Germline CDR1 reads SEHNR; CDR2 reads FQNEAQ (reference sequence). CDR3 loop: CASSLGLGWREETQYF. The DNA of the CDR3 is TGTGCCAGCAGCTTAGGACTAGGTTGGCGTGAAGAGACCCAGTACTTC.

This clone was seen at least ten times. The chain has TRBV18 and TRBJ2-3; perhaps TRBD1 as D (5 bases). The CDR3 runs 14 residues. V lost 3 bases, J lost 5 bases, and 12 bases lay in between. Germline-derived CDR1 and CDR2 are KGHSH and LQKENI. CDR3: CASSPGQQGDTQYF. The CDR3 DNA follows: TGTGCCAGCTCACCGGGGCAGCAGGGAGATACGCAGTATTTT.

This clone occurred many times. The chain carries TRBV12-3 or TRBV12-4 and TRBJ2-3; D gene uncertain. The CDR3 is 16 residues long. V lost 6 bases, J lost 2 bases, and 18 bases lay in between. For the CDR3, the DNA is TGTGCCAGCAGCAAAGCTGGTGGGAAGGACACAGATACGCAGTATTTT. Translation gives CASSKAGGKDTDTQYF.

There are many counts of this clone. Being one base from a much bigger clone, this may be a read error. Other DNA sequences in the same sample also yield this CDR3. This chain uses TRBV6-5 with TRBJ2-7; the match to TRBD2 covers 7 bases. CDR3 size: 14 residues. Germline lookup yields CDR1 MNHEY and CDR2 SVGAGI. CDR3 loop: CASSYSGNSYEQYF. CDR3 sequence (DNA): TGTGCCAGCAGTTACAGCGGGAACTCCTACGAGCAGTATTTC.

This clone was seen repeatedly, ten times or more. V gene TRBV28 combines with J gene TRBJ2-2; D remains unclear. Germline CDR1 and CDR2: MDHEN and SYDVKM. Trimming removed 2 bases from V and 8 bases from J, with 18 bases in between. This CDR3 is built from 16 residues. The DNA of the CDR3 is TGTGCCAGCAGTTTAGAGGTGCCCCCCGTTAGAGGGGAGCTGTTTTTT. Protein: CASSLEVPPVRGELFF.

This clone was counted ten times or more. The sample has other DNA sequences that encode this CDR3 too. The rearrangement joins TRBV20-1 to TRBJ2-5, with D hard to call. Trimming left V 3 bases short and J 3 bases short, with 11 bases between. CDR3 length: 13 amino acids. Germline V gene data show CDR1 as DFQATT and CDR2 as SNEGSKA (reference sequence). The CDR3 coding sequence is TGCAGTGCTAGCAGGACGGCCGAAGAGACCCAGTACTTC. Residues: CSASRTAEETQYF.

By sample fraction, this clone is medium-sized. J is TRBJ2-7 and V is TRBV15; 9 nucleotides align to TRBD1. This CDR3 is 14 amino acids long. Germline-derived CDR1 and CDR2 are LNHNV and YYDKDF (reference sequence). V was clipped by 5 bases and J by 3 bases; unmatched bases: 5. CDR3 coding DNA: TGTGCCACCAGCTCTAGGGACAGGGTCTACGAGCAGTACTTC. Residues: CATSSRDRVYEQYF.

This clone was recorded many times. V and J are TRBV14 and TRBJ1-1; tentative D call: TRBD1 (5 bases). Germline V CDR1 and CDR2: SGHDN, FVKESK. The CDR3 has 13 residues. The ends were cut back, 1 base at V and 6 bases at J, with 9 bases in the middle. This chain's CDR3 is CASSQAGSAEAFF. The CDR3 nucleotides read TGTGCCAGCAGCCAAGCAGGGAGTGCTGAAGCTTTCTTT.